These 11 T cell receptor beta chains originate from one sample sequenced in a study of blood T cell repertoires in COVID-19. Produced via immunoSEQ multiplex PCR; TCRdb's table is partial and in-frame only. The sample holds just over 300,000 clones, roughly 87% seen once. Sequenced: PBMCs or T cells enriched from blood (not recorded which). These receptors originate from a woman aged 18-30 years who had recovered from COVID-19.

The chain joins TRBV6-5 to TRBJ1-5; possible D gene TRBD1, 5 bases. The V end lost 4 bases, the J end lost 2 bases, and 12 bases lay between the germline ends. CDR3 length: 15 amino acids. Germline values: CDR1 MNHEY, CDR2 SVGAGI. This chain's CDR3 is CASSFQGGGNQPQHF. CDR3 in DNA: TGTGCCAGCAGTTTCCAGGGTGGCGGCAATCAGCCCCAGCATTTT.

The CDR3 here is CASSLTRNTEAFF. Here the CDR3 DNA reads TGTGCCAGCAGCCTGACAAGAAACACTGAAGCTTTCTTT. The chain employs TRBV5-8 and TRBJ1-1; unclear D gene. This CDR3 has 13 residues. The germline V gene encodes CDR1 SGHTS and CDR2 YDEGEE. V gave up 4 bases and J gave up 2 bases, with 9 bases separating them.

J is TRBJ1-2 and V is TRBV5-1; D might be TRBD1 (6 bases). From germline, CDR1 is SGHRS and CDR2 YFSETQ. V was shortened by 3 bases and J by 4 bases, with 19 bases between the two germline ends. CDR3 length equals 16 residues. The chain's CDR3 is CASSSLGLEGGYGYTF. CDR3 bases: TGCGCCAGCAGCTCCTTAGGGTTGGAAGGGGGCTATGGCTACACCTTC.

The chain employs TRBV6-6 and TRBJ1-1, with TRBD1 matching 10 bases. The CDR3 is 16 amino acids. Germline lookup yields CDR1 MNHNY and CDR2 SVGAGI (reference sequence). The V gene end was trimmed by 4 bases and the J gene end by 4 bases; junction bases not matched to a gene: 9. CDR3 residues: CASSSPDRGRFTEAFF. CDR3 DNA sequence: TGTGCCAGCAGTTCACCAGACAGGGGGCGATTCACTGAAGCTTTCTTT.

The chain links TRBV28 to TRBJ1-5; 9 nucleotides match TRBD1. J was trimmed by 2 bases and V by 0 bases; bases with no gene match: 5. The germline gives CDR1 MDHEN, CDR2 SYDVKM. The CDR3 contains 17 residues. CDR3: CASSLWAGQGGNQPQHF. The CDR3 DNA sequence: TGTGCCAGCAGTTTATGGGCGGGACAGGGTGGCAATCAGCCCCAGCATTTT.

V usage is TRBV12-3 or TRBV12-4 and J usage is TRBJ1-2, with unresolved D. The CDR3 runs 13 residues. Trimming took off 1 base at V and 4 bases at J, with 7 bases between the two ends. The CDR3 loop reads CASSLVSSYGYTF. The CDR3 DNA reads TGTGCCAGCAGTTTAGTGTCGTCCTATGGCTACACCTTC.

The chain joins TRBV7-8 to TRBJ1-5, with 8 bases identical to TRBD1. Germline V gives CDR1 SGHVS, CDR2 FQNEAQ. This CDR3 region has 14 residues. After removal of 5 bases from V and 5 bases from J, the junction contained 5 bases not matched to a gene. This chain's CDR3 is CASSTPGGDQPQHF. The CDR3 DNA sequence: TGTGCCAGCAGCACCCCAGGGGGCGATCAGCCCCAGCATTTT.

The CDR3 is CASSPRQFMNTEAFF. DNA of the CDR3: TGTGCCAGCAGCCCTCGACAGTTTATGAACACTGAAGCTTTCTTT. The V and J genes are TRBV14 and TRBJ1-1; maybe TRBD1 (5 bases). CDR3 length equals 15 residues. V gave up 4 bases and J gave up 0 bases, with 12 bases separating them. CDR1 and CDR2 (germline): SGHDN, FVKESK. Supplemented by reference TRBV14 and TRBJ1-1, the full variable domain reads EAGVTQFPSHSVIEKGQTVTLRCDPISGHDNLYWYRRVMGKEIKFLLHFVKESKQDESGMPNNRFLAERTGGTYSTLKVQPAELEDSGVYFCASSPRQFMNTEAFFGQGTRLTVV.

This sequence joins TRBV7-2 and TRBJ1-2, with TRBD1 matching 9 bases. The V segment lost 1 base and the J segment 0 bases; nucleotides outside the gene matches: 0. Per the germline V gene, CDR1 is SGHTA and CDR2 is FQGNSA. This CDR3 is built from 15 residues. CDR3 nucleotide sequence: TGTGCCAGCAGCTTAGGACAGGGGGCTAACTATGGCTACACCTTC. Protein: CASSLGQGANYGYTF.

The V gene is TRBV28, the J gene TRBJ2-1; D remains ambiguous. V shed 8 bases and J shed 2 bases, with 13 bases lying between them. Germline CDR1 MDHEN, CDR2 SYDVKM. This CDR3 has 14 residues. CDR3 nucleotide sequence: TGTGCCAGCGCTTTGTCAGAAGCCTACAATGAGCAGTTCTTC. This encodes CASALSEAYNEQFF. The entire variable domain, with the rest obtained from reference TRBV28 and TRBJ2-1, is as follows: DVKVTQSSRYLVKRTGEKVFLECVQDMDHENMFWYRQDPGLGLRLIYFSYDVKMKEKGDIPEGYSVSREKKERFSLILESASTNQTSMYLCASALSEAYNEQFFGPGTRLTVL.

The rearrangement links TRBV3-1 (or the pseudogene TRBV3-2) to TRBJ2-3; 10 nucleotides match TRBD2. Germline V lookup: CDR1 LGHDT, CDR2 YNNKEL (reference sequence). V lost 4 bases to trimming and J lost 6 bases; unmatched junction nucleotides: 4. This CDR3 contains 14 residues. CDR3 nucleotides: TGTGCCAGCAGCCCTAGCGGGAGCGCGGATACGCAGTATTTT. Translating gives CASSPSGSADTQYF.